A single T cell receptor beta chain is shown here with its context. CDR3 length equals 15 residues. The germline gives CDR1 LGHDT, CDR2 YNNKEL (reference sequence). V trimming: 0 bases; J trimming: 8 bases; junction bases outside the gene matches: 9. Study members were between roughly 18 and 89 years old and lived in fewer than 30 US regions. Participants were placed into cohorts based on the clinical history they reported. Cohort 3 donors counted as recovered after two negative PCRs, clearance, or resolved symptoms. This sample is part of a study of blood T cell repertoires in COVID-19. Background on the study: Samples taken during acute and convalescent COVID-19 were collected in the United States, Italy and Spain.

Method: immunoSEQ multiplex PCR; TCRdb's copy keeps in-frame clones and lacks some. The profile covers more than 300,000 clones, with more than 70% appearing a single time and approximately 1.2% taken by the ten largest. The V and J genes are TRBV3-1 (or the pseudogene TRBV3-2) and TRBJ1-2, with 7 bases matching TRBD1. This clonotype was sampled from a woman under 30 who had recovered from COVID-19. Sequencing was done on a sample of PBMCs or T cells enriched from blood (not recorded which). This CDR3 is CASSQELAGGGGYTF. The DNA of the CDR3 is TGTGCCAGCAGCCAAGAGTTGGCAGGGGGAGGAGGCTACACCTTC.